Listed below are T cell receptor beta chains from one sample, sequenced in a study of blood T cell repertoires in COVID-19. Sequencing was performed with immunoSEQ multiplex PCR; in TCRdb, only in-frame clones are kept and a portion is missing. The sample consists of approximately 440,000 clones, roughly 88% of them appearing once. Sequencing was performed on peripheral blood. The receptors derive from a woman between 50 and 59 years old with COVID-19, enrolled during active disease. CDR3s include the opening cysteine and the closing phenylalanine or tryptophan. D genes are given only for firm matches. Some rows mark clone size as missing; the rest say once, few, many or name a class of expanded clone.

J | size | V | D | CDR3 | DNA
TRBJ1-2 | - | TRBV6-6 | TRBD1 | CASEGAGGDPNYGYTF | TGTGCCAGCGAGGGGGCAGGGGGCGACCCTAACTATGGCTACACCTTC
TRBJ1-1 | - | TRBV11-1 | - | CASSSGEARGTEAFF | TGTGCCAGCAGCTCCGGGGAGGCTAGGGGCACTGAAGCTTTCTTT
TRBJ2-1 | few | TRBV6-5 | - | CASIKTQGNNEQFF | TGTGCCAGCATCAAGACTCAGGGTAACAATGAGCAGTTCTTC
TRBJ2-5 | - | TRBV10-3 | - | CAISVDSFQETQYF | TGTGCCATCAGTGTCGACAGCTTTCAAGAGACCCAGTACTTC
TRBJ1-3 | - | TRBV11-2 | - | CASSLHGGGVAGNTIYF | TGTGCCAGCAGCTTACATGGGGGAGGGGTTGCTGGAAACACCATATATTTT
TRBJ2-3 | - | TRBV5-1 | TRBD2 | CASSLVASGGAGADTQYF | TGCGCCAGCAGCTTGGTAGCCAGCGGGGGGGCCGGGGCAGATACGCAGTATTTT
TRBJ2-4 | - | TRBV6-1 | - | CASSERAKNIQYF | TGTGCCAGCAGTGAACGAGCCAAAAACATTCAGTACTTC
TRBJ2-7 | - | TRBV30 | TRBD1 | CAWSDWDRGYEQYF | TGTGCCTGGAGTGATTGGGACAGGGGCTACGAGCAGTACTTC
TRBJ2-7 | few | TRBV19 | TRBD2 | CASSVGLAGEQYF | TGTGCCAGTAGTGTGGGACTAGCGGGGGAGCAGTACTTC
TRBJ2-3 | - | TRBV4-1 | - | CASSPSTAGEGTDTQYF | TGCGCCAGCAGCCCTTCGACGGCAGGGGAAGGGACAGATACGCAGTATTTT